This T cell receptor beta chain originates from a study of Graves' ophthalmopathy and Graves' hyperthyroidism. Study findings and constraints: For predicting ophthalmopathy progression, the model had roughly 64% sensitivity and approximately 72% specificity.

Diagnosis was based on clinical symptoms, serum thyroxine, TRAb, thyroid ultrasound and orbital computed tomography. RNA transcripts were the source from which TCR beta CDR3 regions were amplified. The first-round RT-PCR employed HTBI primers together with the Qiagen OneStep RT-PCR kit. A multiplex PCR was then performed as the second round. TCRdb used MiXCR to reprocess the multiplex PCR reads, holding one entry per CDR3 protein. The sample consists of under 200,000 distinct CDR3 sequences, 30% to 45% of them appearing once. Comments on this clonotype: The antigen remains unidentified. A read error may produce the germline difference seen at one junction end.

Germline assignment: CDR1 SGHTA and CDR2 FQGNSA. The CDR3 runs to 14 residues. This clonotype was sampled from a woman aged 40 to 50 with Graves' ophthalmopathy. Input material: peripheral blood. The gene calls are TRBV7-2 and TRBJ2-7; D may be TRBD2 (6 bases). The CDR3 here is CASRLLAASFEQYF. The CDR3 nucleotides read TGTGCCAGCAGACTATTAGCGGCTTCCTTCGAGCAGTACTTC.